This passage covers 14 T cell receptor beta chains from one sample sequenced in a study of blood T cell repertoires in COVID-19. Generated by immunoSEQ multiplex PCR, the TCRdb table keeps only in-frame clones and is missing some. Of roughly 80,000 clones listed, 80% to 85% are singletons. Sequenced: peripheral blood. The receptors derive from a human donor in a cohort sampled during active COVID-19.

DNA of the CDR3: TGTGCCAGCAGCTTGGCAGGGCGCGTGAATGAAAAACTGTTTTTT. Its protein product is CASSLAGRVNEKLFF. This chain links TRBV5-6 with TRBJ1-4, with D perhaps matching TRBD1 (5 bases). This CDR3 has 15 residues. Trimming pared 0 bases from V and 5 bases from J, leaving 11 bases between. Per germline, CDR1 SGHDT and CDR2 YYEEEE.

This clone was counted a few times. CDR3 sequence (DNA): TGCAGCGTTGAAGGAGGGTATTGGTACGAGCAGTACTTC. It specifies CSVEGGYWYEQYF. This chain connects TRBV29-1 to TRBJ2-7; TRBD2 is a possible D gene (5 bases). Per the germline V gene, CDR1 is SQVTM and CDR2 is ANQGSEA. V lost 1 base and J lost 4, with 11 bases in between. This CDR3 comprises 13 residues.

CDR3 region: CASSPSGGPYNEQFF. DNA of the CDR3: TGTGCCAGCAGCCCTAGCGGGGGACCCTACAATGAGCAGTTCTTC. The chain has TRBV7-3 and TRBJ2-1; 10 positions agree with TRBD2. V shed 5 bases and J 2 bases; nucleotides not matched to a gene: 3. CDR1 and CDR2 (germline): SGHTA, FQGTGA. This CDR3 has 15 amino acids.

This chain connects TRBV7-9 to TRBJ2-1; 7 bases map to TRBD2. After removal of 4 bases from V and 9 bases from J, the junction contained 15 bases not matched to a gene. Germline V gives CDR1 SEHNR, CDR2 FQNEAQ (reference sequence). The CDR3 totals 16 residues. The CDR3, as DNA: TGTGCCAGCAGCTCCACGGCTGGGGGTTCTAGCGGTGAGCAGTTCTTC. Protein product: CASSSTAGGSSGEQFF. The full variable domain, its missing parts supplied by reference TRBV7-9 and TRBJ2-1, is DTGVSQNPRHKITKRGQNVTFRCDPISEHNRLYWYRQTLGQGPEFLTYFQNEAQLEKSRLLSDRFSAERPKGSFSTLEIQRTEQGDSAMYLCASSSTAGGSSGEQFFGPGTRLTVL.

There are a few counts of this clone. This chain connects TRBV19 to TRBJ1-4; maybe TRBD1 (6 bases). The ends were cut back, 5 bases at V and 4 bases at J, with 8 bases in the middle. There are 13 residues in the CDR3. CDR1 and CDR2 (germline): LNHDA, SQIVND (reference sequence). CDR3 amino acids: CASSRQVNEKLFF. The CDR3 bases are TGTGCCAGTAGTCGACAGGTTAATGAAAAACTGTTTTTT.

The gene calls are TRBV19 and TRBJ2-3; 11 bases fit TRBD2. Germline CDR1 LNHDA, CDR2 SQIVND (reference sequence). The trim removed 6 bases at V and 4 bases at J, leaving 3 bases unmatched. The CDR3 totals 14 residues. Here the CDR3 DNA reads TGTGCCAGTAGGGGGGGACTAGCGGCAGATACGCAGTATTTT. Translation: CASRGGLAADTQYF.

This sequence joins TRBV11-1 and TRBJ2-3; 11 bases agree with TRBD2. The CDR3 totals 16 residues. V trimming: 4 bases; J trimming: 3 bases; junction bases outside the gene matches: 6. CDR1 SGHAT and CDR2 FQDESV come from the germline V gene (reference sequence). CDR3 loop: CASSSGTSGTTDTQYF. CDR3 nucleotides: TGTGCCAGCAGCTCCGGGACTAGCGGAACAACAGATACGCAGTATTTT.

The genes are TRBV7-6 and TRBJ2-6; TRBD1 matches at 12 bases. The J segment lost 5 bases and the V segment lost 0 bases, leaving 17 bases of the junction unmatched. The CDR3 length is 22 residues. The V gene's germline CDR1 is SGHVS and CDR2 FNYEAQ. The CDR3 DNA reads TGTGCCAGCAGCTTAGCCCCCCCTCCCGGGACAGGGGGCTGGAGTAGGGCCAACGTCCTGACTTTC. Protein sequence: CASSLAPPPGTGGWSRANVLTF.

This chain links TRBV3-1 (or the pseudogene TRBV3-2) with TRBJ1-1; 8 nucleotides agree with TRBD1. The germline V gene encodes CDR1 LGHDT and CDR2 YNNKEL (reference sequence). The junction had 2 bases not matched to a gene; V was cut back by 4 bases and J by 7 bases. The CDR3 contains 12 residues. The CDR3 region is CASSLQGVEAFF. CDR3 nucleotides: TGTGCCAGCAGCCTACAGGGGGTTGAAGCTTTCTTT.

This chain joins TRBV7-8 and TRBJ2-5; TRBD2 is a possible D gene (5 bases). V was trimmed by 6 bases and J by 6 bases, leaving 20 bases between them. Germline CDR1 SGHVS, CDR2 FQNEAQ. The length of the CDR3 is 15 residues. CDR3 loop: CASSFDRGPGQTQYF. The CDR3 DNA reads TGTGCCAGCAGTTTCGACCGGGGTCCTGGGCAGACCCAGTACTTC.

This sequence joins TRBV5-6 and TRBJ1-2; 8 bases match TRBD1. V lost 4 bases to trimming and J lost 0 bases; unmatched junction nucleotides: 5. CDR1 SGHDT and CDR2 YYEEEE come from the germline V gene. CDR3 size: 15 residues. The CDR3 bases are TGTGCCAGCAGCGCAGACAGGGGCGCTAACTATGGCTACACCTTC. This encodes CASSADRGANYGYTF.

This chain joins TRBV7-2 and TRBJ1-3; D is undetermined. The CDR3 has 17 residues. Trimming removed 2 bases at V and 0 bases at J, with 14 bases between. Germline CDR1 is SGHTA and CDR2 is FQGNSA. CDR3 in amino acids: CASSLFIGGGSGNTIYF. The DNA of the CDR3 is TGTGCCAGCAGCTTATTTATCGGCGGCGGCTCTGGAAACACCATATATTTT. Full variable domain (missing parts from reference TRBV7-2 and TRBJ1-3): GAGVSQSPSNKVTEKGKDVELRCDPISGHTALYWYRQSLGQGLEFLIYFQGNSAPDKSGLPSDRFSAERTGGSVSTLTIQRTQQEDSAVYLCASSLFIGGGSGNTIYFGEGSWLTVV.

The genes are TRBV20-1 and TRBJ2-2, with 11 positions matching TRBD2. The CDR3 is made up of 16 amino acids. Trimming removed 3 bases from V and 6 bases from J; junction bases left unmatched: 9. Germline CDR1 reads DFQATT; CDR2 reads SNEGSKA (reference sequence). The DNA for the CDR3 is TGCAGTGCTAGTGTTAGCGGGGGGGAGGAACCCGGGGAGCTGTTTTTT. Translating it yields CSASVSGGEEPGELFF.

CDR3 coding DNA: TGCGCCAGCAGCTTGGGATCTAGCGGGGGTGGTTCCTACAATGAGCAGTTCTTC. Translated, it gives CASSLGSSGGGSYNEQFF. The gene calls are TRBV5-1 and TRBJ2-1; 10 bases fit TRBD2. The CDR3 has 18 amino acids. Losses at the gene ends were 0 bases for V and 1 base for J; bases not matched to a gene: 7. Germline-derived CDR1 and CDR2 are SGHRS and YFSETQ.